By share, the clone carrying this T cell receptor (beta chain) counts as medium-sized. V lost 9 bases, J lost 6 bases, and 15 bases lay in between. From germline, CDR1 is SNHLY and CDR2 FYNNEI. The CDR3 is 13 residues long. All donors were healthy HIV-negative adults lacking recent acute infections or vaccinations. Several immunoSEQ plates received, in even portions, the genomic DNA of each subset. Using ten immunoSEQ deep assay plates, investigators sequenced unsorted PBMC DNA. Per the study methods: Sequence data from immunoSEQ were junction-only and lacked quality scores; consequently, filtering differed. Profiled with immunoSEQ multiplex PCR; TCRdb holds only in-frame clones, not every one. The V and J calls and clone size were taken over from that table, and D and trimming were inferred from the DNA. The data hold about 600,000 clones, with roughly 79% observed a single time. The data were taken from a study of shared clonotypes between healthy human individuals.

The V call is TRBV2, the J call TRBJ2-1; D may match TRBD1 or TRBD2 (5 bases each). Source material: PBMCs. The sequence came from a woman aged 40 to 50 in good health. Some clones in this sample may be carry-over from other donors' samples. CDR3 coding DNA: TGTGCCAGACTACTAGGGGCGGGCAATGAGCAGTTCTTC. This sequence encodes CARLLGAGNEQFF.